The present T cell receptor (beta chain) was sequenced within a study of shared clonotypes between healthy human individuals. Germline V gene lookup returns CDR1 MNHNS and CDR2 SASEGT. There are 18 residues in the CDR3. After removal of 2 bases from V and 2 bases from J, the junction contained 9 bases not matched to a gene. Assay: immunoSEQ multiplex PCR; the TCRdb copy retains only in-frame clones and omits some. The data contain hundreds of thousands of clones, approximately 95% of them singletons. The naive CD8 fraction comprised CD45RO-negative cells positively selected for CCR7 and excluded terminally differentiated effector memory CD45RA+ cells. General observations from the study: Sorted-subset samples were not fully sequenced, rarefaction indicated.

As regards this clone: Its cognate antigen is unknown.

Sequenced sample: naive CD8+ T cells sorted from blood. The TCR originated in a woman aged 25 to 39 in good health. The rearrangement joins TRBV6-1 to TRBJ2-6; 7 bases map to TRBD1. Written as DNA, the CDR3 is TGTGCCAGCAGTGAAATTCCCCAGGGGGTGGCTGGGGCCAACGTCCTGACTTTC. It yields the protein CASSEIPQGVAGANVLTF.